This T cell receptor beta chain was sequenced during a study of blood T cell repertoires in COVID-19. Germline CDR1 LNHDA, CDR2 SQIVND (reference sequence). V shed 4 bases, J shed 0 bases, and the junction held 10 bases outside the gene matches. The CDR3 sequence is 19 residues long. This clone was seen a single time. How the authors handled the data: Amplification of reference gene primers provided the estimated nucleated cell counts. Libraries were prepared by immunoSEQ multiplex PCR; TCRdb keeps only in-frame clonotypes and omits some of them. The DNA gave D and trimming, while V, J and clone size come from that table. The profile shows around 97,000 clones, around 90% of them singletons.

This TCR came from a man in his fifties in a cohort sampled during active COVID-19. The chain couples TRBV19 to TRBJ1-5; TRBD1 agrees at 12 bases. The sample comprised peripheral blood. The CDR3 DNA reads TGTGCCAGTAGTAGGCCCTCGGGACAGGGGGCTCGTAGCAATCAGCCCCAGCATTTT. Encoded protein: CASSRPSGQGARSNQPQHF. Together with reference TRBV19 and TRBJ1-5, the CDR3 gives the full variable domain: DGGITQSPKYLFRKEGQNVTLSCEQNLNHDAMYWYRQDPGQGLRLIYYSQIVNDFQKGDIAEGYSVSREKKESFPLTVTSAQKNPTAFYLCASSRPSGQGARSNQPQHFGDGTRLSIL.